The 16 T cell receptor beta chains given below trace back to one sample, sequenced in a study of T cell repertoires in cytomegalovirus infection. A single record per CDR3 protein comes from TCRdb applying MiXCR to the reads. The data hold about 900,000 distinct CDR3 sequences, with approximately 31% observed a single time. No antigen is known for these receptors. The sample in question was cultured CD8+ T cells from PBMCs, obtained from culture after CMV antigen stimulation. The receptors come from a human donor in good health (CMV status not recorded). Some clones in this sample may be carry-over from other donors' samples.

This clonotype was counted ten times or more. The chain employs TRBV7-2 and TRBJ1-6, with unresolved D. Between the trimmed V and J ends, which lost 4 bases and 10 bases, there was a span of 8 bases. Germline assignment: CDR1 SGHTA and CDR2 FQGNSA. CDR3 length: 12 residues. CDR3 coding DNA: TGTGCCAGCAGCTCCCCGGGGTCACCCCTCCACTTT. Translating gives CASSSPGSPLHF.

This clonotype showed up just a few times. V and J are TRBV14 and TRBJ2-5, with TRBD2 as a possible D gene (5 bases). The germline V and J ends were trimmed by 0 bases and 5 bases, with 13 bases remaining between them. Germline assignment: CDR1 SGHDN and CDR2 FVKESK. The CDR3 has 15 amino acids. CDR3 protein: CASSQEEGPEETQYF. Written as DNA, the CDR3 is TGTGCCAGCAGCCAAGAAGAGGGCCCCGAGGAGACCCAGTACTTC.

J is TRBJ2-1 and V is TRBV6-2 or TRBV6-3; TRBD2 aligns across 9 bases. J lost 6 bases, V lost 4 bases, and 10 bases had no gene match. The CDR3 contains 16 residues. Germline V CDR1 and CDR2: MNHEY, SVGEGT. CDR3 coding DNA: TGTGCCAGCAGTTCGTTTCGCCTAGCGGGGCCCAATGAGCAGTTCTTC. Translation: CASSSFRLAGPNEQFF.

In its sample, this clonotype was seen once. V and J are TRBV7-9 and TRBJ1-2; D is unresolved. V dropped 0 bases and J dropped 6 bases, with 11 bases sitting between them. Germline loops: CDR1 SEHNR, CDR2 FQNEAQ (reference sequence). This CDR3 spans 14 amino acids. The CDR3 nucleotides read TGTGCCAGCAGCTTAGCCTCGGTTTTGGATGGCTACACCTTC. Its translation is CASSLASVLDGYTF. Combining the CDR3 with reference TRBV7-9 and TRBJ1-2 gives the whole variable domain DTGVSQNPRHKITKRGQNVTFRCDPISEHNRLYWYRQTLGQGPEFLTYFQNEAQLEKSRLLSDRFSAERPKGSFSTLEIQRTEQGDSAMYLCASSLASVLDGYTFGSGTRLTVV.

Only a few counts were recorded for this clonotype. The CDR3 region is CASSLELFSPGHTSGSSYEQYV. The DNA for the CDR3 is TGTGCCAGCAGCTTAGAACTCTTTTCACCGGGACACACTAGCGGGAGCTCCTACGAGCAGTACGTC. The chain joins TRBV7-9 to TRBJ2-7; TRBD2 matches 11 bases. The germline V gene has CDR1 SEHNR and CDR2 FQNEAQ (reference sequence). This CDR3 spans 22 amino acids. With V trimmed by 1 base and J by 0 bases, 20 bases remained unmatched.

This sequence joins TRBV29-1 and TRBJ2-1; D unresolved. V was trimmed by 5 bases and J by 10 bases, leaving 15 bases between them. Germline loops: CDR1 SQVTM, CDR2 ANQGSEA. The CDR3 contains 12 residues. The CDR3 DNA is TGCAGCGTTTTGGCTCCGCTCAGGGAGCAGTTCTTC. As protein: CSVLAPLREQFF.

This clonotype has at least ten counts. V and J are TRBV7-9 and TRBJ2-1; 7 bases agree with TRBD1. The V gene end was trimmed by 4 bases and the J gene end by 8 bases; junction bases not matched to a gene: 5. Germline V gives CDR1 SEHNR, CDR2 FQNEAQ (reference sequence). The CDR3 length is 13 residues. The CDR3 reads CASSSDRAYEQFF. CDR3 DNA: TGTGCCAGCAGCTCCGACAGGGCCTATGAGCAGTTCTTC. The variable domain in full, completed from reference TRBV7-9 and TRBJ2-1, reads DTGVSQNPRHKITKRGQNVTFRCDPISEHNRLYWYRQTLGQGPEFLTYFQNEAQLEKSRLLSDRFSAERPKGSFSTLEIQRTEQGDSAMYLCASSSDRAYEQFFGPGTRLTVL.

This clonotype was found a few times. The chain couples TRBV28 to TRBJ1-5, with unresolved D. CDR1 and CDR2 (germline): MDHEN, SYDVKM. Trimming took off 3 bases at V and 10 bases at J, with 10 bases between the two ends. The CDR3 is 12 residues long. For the CDR3, the DNA is TGTGCCAGCAGTTTCGGTCTACAACCCCAGCATTTT. This encodes CASSFGLQPQHF. The whole variable domain, remainder taken from reference TRBV28 and TRBJ1-5, is DVKVTQSSRYLVKRTGEKVFLECVQDMDHENMFWYRQDPGLGLRLIYFSYDVKMKEKGDIPEGYSVSREKKERFSLILESASTNQTSMYLCASSFGLQPQHFGDGTRLSIL.

In the case of this clonotype: Given a much more abundant clone one base away, this may be a read error. This chain joins TRBV7-6 and TRBJ2-6, with 9 bases fitting TRBD1. The CDR3 loop spans 17 amino acids. CDR1 is SGHVS, CDR2 FNYEAQ, per germline. The CDR3 loop reads CANSLGGQGSGANVLTF. For the CDR3, the DNA is TGTGCCAACAGCTTAGGGGGACAGGGCTCTGGGGCCAACGTCCTGACTTTC.

The chain combines TRBV7-6 with TRBJ1-2; D is ambiguous. Per germline, CDR1 SGHVS and CDR2 FNYEAQ. V dropped 3 bases and J dropped 8 bases, with 22 bases sitting between them. The CDR3 covers 16 residues. CDR3 nucleotides: TGTGCCAGCAGCTTGCGTTTCTCGGATTACCACGCCGGCTACACCTTC. It specifies CASSLRFSDYHAGYTF.

This clonotype showed up just once. The junction and the germline gene differ at one end; a read error may be behind it. This chain uses TRBV12-3 or TRBV12-4 with TRBJ2-5, with 15 positions matching TRBD2. The CDR3 sequence is 17 residues long. CDR3 DNA: TGTGCCATCAGTGGGACTAGCGGGGGGCTCGGGGTAGAGACCCAGTACTTC. Translating it yields CAISGTSGGLGVETQYF.

The chain employs TRBV2 and TRBJ2-5; D is possibly TRBD2 (6 bases). The V and J ends lost 5 bases and 2 bases respectively, with 18 bases between them. CDR3 size: 16 residues. Germline CDR1 reads SNHLY; CDR2 reads FYNNEI. The CDR3 region is CASSSRDSPRQETQYF. CDR3 DNA sequence: TGTGCCAGCAGTTCTCGGGACTCTCCACGTCAAGAGACCCAGTACTTC.

The chain links TRBV9 to TRBJ2-2, with 7 bases matching TRBD1. Trimming cost V 3 bases and J 1 base; bases outside gene matches: 9. The CDR3 is 17 residues long. Germline loops: CDR1 SGDLS, CDR2 YYNGEE. This CDR3 is CASSAPRQGGNTGELFF. The DNA for the CDR3 is TGTGCCAGCAGCGCCCCGCGACAGGGCGGGAACACCGGGGAGCTGTTTTTT.

This clonotype was picked up a small number of times. A read error may be the cause here, since a much bigger clone is one base away. The rearrangement links TRBV7-2 to TRBJ2-1; D is ambiguous. The CDR3 contains 10 residues. In germline, CDR1 is SGHTA, CDR2 FQGNSA. Deletions cut 2 bases from V and 10 bases from J, with 3 bases between. CDR3 coding DNA: TGTGCCAGCAGCTTAAAGGAGCAGTTCTTC. Translating gives CASSLKEQFF. The complete variable domain, with remaining parts taken from reference TRBV7-2 and TRBJ2-1, reads GAGVSQSPSNKVTEKGKDVELRCDPISGHTALYWYRQSLGQGLEFLIYFQGNSAPDKSGLPSDRFSAERTGGSVSTLTIQRTQQEDSAVYLCASSLKEQFFGPGTRLTVL.

This clonotype was detected only a few times. V usage is TRBV27 and J usage is TRBJ2-3, with D perhaps assigned TRBD1 or TRBD2 (5 bases each). This CDR3 is built from 15 residues. Germline V gene data show CDR1 as MNHEY and CDR2 as SMNVEV (reference sequence). Trimming stripped 9 bases from V and 7 bases from J, with 23 bases between. The chain's CDR3 is CASRGASPVGYTQYF. The CDR3 bases are TGTGCCAGTCGTGGGGCTAGCCCCGTGGGATATACGCAGTATTTT.

The table lists this clonotype with many counts. CDR3 nucleotide sequence: TGTGCCAGCAGCGAGTCGGACAGGGCCGAATTCTTGAACACTGAAGCTTTCTTT. Encoded protein: CASSESDRAEFLNTEAFF. The rearrangement uses TRBV7-6 and TRBJ1-1; TRBD1 matches at 8 bases. There are 18 residues in the CDR3. After removal of 5 bases from V and 0 bases from J, the junction contained 14 bases not matched to a gene. The germline V gene encodes CDR1 SGHVS and CDR2 FNYEAQ.